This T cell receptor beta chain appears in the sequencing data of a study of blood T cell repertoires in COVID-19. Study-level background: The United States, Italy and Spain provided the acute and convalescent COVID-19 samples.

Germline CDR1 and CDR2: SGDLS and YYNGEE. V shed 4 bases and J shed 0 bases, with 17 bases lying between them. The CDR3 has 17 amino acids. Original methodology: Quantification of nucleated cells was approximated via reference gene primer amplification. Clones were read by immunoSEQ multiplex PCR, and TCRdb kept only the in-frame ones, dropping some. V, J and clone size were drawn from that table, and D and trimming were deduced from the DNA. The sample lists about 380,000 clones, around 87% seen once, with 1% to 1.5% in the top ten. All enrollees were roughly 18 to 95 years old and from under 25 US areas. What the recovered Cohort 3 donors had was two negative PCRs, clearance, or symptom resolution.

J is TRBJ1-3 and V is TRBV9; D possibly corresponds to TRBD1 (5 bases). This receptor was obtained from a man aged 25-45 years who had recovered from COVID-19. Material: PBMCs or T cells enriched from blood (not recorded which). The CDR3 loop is CASSPSLAGNSGNTIYF. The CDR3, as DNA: TGTGCCAGCAGCCCCTCACTCGCAGGGAACTCTGGAAACACCATATATTTT.